This record looks at one T cell receptor beta chain sequence and its context. Its cognate antigen is unknown. The entry originates in a study of blood T cells in healthy people across ages. Study-level findings and limits: Correlation between TCR beta diversity and naive T cell percentage was strong. The study regarded diversity estimates from one million T cells as underestimates.

Germline V CDR1 and CDR2: LGHNA, YSLEER. V lost 2 bases to trimming and J lost 4 bases; unmatched junction nucleotides: 6. CDR3 length: 15 amino acids. Sample-barcoded 5' priming and a J-beta primer mix drove a second PCR of roughly 7 to 11 cycles. Every cDNA molecule bore a tag from a template-switch adaptor containing 12 random nucleotides. TCRdb re-derived calls from the 5' RACE reads in MiXCR, one entry per CDR3 protein. The sample lists 350,000 to 450,000 distinct CDR3 sequences, roughly half occurring once. Sequenced sample: blood. The V gene is TRBV4-3, the J gene TRBJ2-7; 9 bases fit TRBD1. This TCR was recovered from a man aged 55 to 70 in good health. CDR3 region: CASSQHPGQGYEQYF. In nucleotides, the CDR3 is TGCGCCAGCAGCCAACATCCGGGACAGGGTTACGAGCAGTACTTC.